Reported below is one T cell receptor (beta chain). The antigen remains undetermined. The data derive from a study of shared clonotypes between healthy human individuals. General observations from the study: Sequencing depth was predicted to influence how clonotypes are shared among donors.

Data came from immunoSEQ multiplex PCR; TCRdb stores just in-frame clones and leaves some out. The data contain over 750,000 clones, about 96% of them singletons. CD8 cells regarded as naive lacked CD45RO, were positively chosen for CCR7, and omitted terminally differentiated effector memory CD45RA+ cells. Caucasian adults living in Nashville, Tennessee, provided all samples. CDR3 length equals 15 residues. The V end lost 4 bases, the J end lost 4 bases, and 17 bases lay between the germline ends. CDR1 and CDR2 from the germline V gene are SGHRS and YFSETQ. This clonotype was sampled from a man in his thirties or forties in good health. The rearrangement uses TRBV5-1 and TRBJ2-5, with TRBD1 as a possible D gene (6 bases). Sequencing input: naive CD8+ T cells sorted from blood. In DNA form, the CDR3 reads TGCGCCAGCAGCCTCACGCCAGGGGTGTTAGAGACCCAGTACTTC. It translates to CASSLTPGVLETQYF.